A single sample gave rise to the 4 T cell receptor beta chains below, sequenced in a study of control samples from healthy donors and cancer patients. Only in-frame clones appear in the TCRdb table, and some are missing; sequencing was by immunoSEQ multiplex PCR. The sample includes about 220,000 clones, roughly 94% of them seen just once. The specimen sequenced was blood. Source of these receptors: a man aged 50-59 years in good health.

The V and J genes are TRBV3-1 (or the pseudogene TRBV3-2) and TRBJ2-2, with D hard to call. CDR3 length: 16 amino acids. V was clipped by 3 bases and J by 4 bases, with 15 bases between them. Germline-derived CDR1 and CDR2 are LGHDT and YNNKEL (reference sequence). CDR3 nucleotide sequence: TGTGCCAGCAGCCATGGCCCCCAGTGGGGCACCGGGGAGCTGTTTTTT. Translated: CASSHGPQWGTGELFF.

This chain links TRBV6-1 with TRBJ1-5; no reliable D call. Germline V gives CDR1 MNHNS, CDR2 SASEGT. The CDR3 length is 17 residues. V was clipped by 2 bases and J by 0 bases, with 14 bases between them. DNA of the CDR3: TGTGCCAGCAGTGAATCCTTAAAAATGTATAGCAATCAGCCCCAGCATTTT. It translates to CASSESLKMYSNQPQHF.

This chain joins TRBV6-1 and TRBJ2-7; 11 positions match TRBD1. The CDR3 loop spans 17 amino acids. J was trimmed by 2 bases and V by 0 bases; bases with no gene match: 6. Germline-derived CDR1 and CDR2 are MNHNS and SASEGT. CDR3 protein: CASSEALPGQGAYEQYV. The CDR3 DNA reads TGTGCCAGCAGTGAAGCGCTTCCGGGACAGGGGGCCTACGAGCAGTACGTC.

The J gene is TRBJ2-3, the V gene TRBV10-3; 9 nucleotides align to TRBD2. Trimming at V came to 5 bases and at J to 2 bases, leaving 5 bases not matched to a gene. The germline V gene encodes CDR1 ENHRY and CDR2 SYGVKD. The CDR3 is 15 amino acids. CDR3 sequence: CAISTSSGDTDTQYF. The CDR3 DNA follows: TGTGCCATCAGTACTTCTAGCGGGGACACAGATACGCAGTATTTT.